Sequencing of this T cell receptor beta chain was carried out in a study of T cell responses to AZD1222 COVID-19 vaccine. The study, taken as a whole, reports: Repertoires were obtained solely post-peak T cell response. Dominant at 160-218 and 743-854, vaccine-associated CD4 TCRs also spanned spike.

Concerning this clone itself: Its antigen is not identified.

The CDR3 covers 16 residues. The junction had 6 bases not matched to a gene; V was cut back by 3 bases and J by 3 bases. The germline V gene encodes CDR1 SGHRS and CDR2 YFSETQ. Method: immunoSEQ multiplex PCR; TCRdb's copy keeps in-frame clones and lacks some. The data hold 150,000 to 160,000 clones, with about 88% observed a single time. This chain links TRBV5-1 with TRBJ1-4; TRBD1 aligns across 9 bases. Sample: peripheral blood, taken on day 0 of AZD1222 vaccination. This TCR came from an adult in good health. The CDR3 bases are TGCGCCAGCAGCTGGGGGACAGGGACGCCTAATGAAAAACTGTTTTTT. It codes for CASSWGTGTPNEKLFF.